The sequence of this T cell receptor (beta chain) was determined in a study of cytomegalovirus exposure and HLA in healthy donors (dated by TCRdb to 2017 to 2019). About the study as a whole: According to a later analysis, the 120 validation repertoires were produced on the same platform as the approximately 620 repertoires of the first cohort. The study was designed to test whether signatures of past pathogen exposure could be identified by cataloging public T cell receptors. Besides the first cohort of some 670 subjects, a separate validation cohort made up of roughly 130 different subjects was used. High-throughput TCR immunosequencing, statistical association of individual TCRs with disease status, and machine learning were combined to predict cytomegalovirus infection status. Study-level results and caveats: A later analysis had no HLA typing for the validation cohort, so co-occurrence there was scored across all 130 or so repertoires. The study gave a list of over 150 TCR beta chains associated with cytomegalovirus. In vitro tests confirmed that a few of the cytomegalovirus-associated TCR beta chains recognize cytomegalovirus antigens. A later analysis found that TCRs clustered in the first cohort also tended to co-occur in the 120 validation repertoires, with 94% of cluster scores above 0. Most TCR sequences were observed very rarely across donors, whereas some public TCRs were present in many individuals. It was suggested by the authors that the approach could potentially be generalized to other disease states and immunological phenotypes. In both the original and validation cohorts, the classifier was reported to diagnose cytomegalovirus status with high specificity and sensitivity.

Looking up the germline V gene (reference sequence) yields CDR1 MNHEY and CDR2 SMNVEV. The CDR3 spans 21 residues, from the cysteine through the phenylalanine. Only the CDR3 portion is preserved as DNA: 63 bases, with reading frame beginning at the first base. Ends trimmed: V by 1 base, J by 7 bases; bases unmatched to a gene: 23. As concerns this clone: The antigen it recognizes is unknown. The sample holds no much larger clone one base away, and base qualities are not on file.

The library came from the immunoSEQ multiplex PCR assay. On the authors' methods: A statistical classification framework was built for diagnosing cytomegalovirus status from the catalog of TCR beta chain sequences. Drawn from immuneACCESS, this table holds only the in-frame rearrangements with V and J called that TCRdb kept. Clones are partly lost; checked studies trace under half to an unresolved V gene and leave the rest unexplained. For V, J and clone size, that table is used; D and trimming come from the DNA. Within this sample are a few hundred thousand clones, with around 80% of them counted one time only. Around 15% of the sample rests with the top ten. Donors formed part of the validation cohort, which comprised 120 subjects and was distinct from the first cohort of under 800 subjects.

The specimen sequenced was PBMCs. The chain employs TRBV27 and TRBJ2-1; a stretch of 9 junction bases matches TRBD2. The receptor's source is a young woman in good health and CMV-seropositive. Here is the DNA: TGTGCCAGCAGTTTATTGCCTCGGGCCTTAGAGTTAGCGGGAGTTATTAATGAGCAGTTCTTC. This sequence encodes CASSLLPRALELAGVINEQFF.